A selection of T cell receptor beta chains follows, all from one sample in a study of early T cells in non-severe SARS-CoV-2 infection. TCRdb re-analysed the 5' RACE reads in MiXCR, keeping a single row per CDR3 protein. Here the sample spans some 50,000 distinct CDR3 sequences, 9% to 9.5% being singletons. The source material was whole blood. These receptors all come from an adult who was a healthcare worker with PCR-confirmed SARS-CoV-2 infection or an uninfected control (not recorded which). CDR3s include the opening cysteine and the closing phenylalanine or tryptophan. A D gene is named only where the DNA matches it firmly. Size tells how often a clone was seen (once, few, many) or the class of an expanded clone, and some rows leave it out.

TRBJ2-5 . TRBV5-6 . CASSLNRGETQYF TGTGCCAGCAGCTTGAATCGGGGGGAGACCCAGTACTTC
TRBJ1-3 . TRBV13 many CASSLGVGRNTIYF TGTGCCAGCAGCTTAGGAGTAGGTCGAAACACCATATATTTT
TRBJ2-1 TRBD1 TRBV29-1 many CSIPDRVEQFF TGCAGCATACCAGACAGGGTTGAGCAGTTCTTC
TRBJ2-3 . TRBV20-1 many CSGVEGTDTQYF TGCAGTGGGGTTGAAGGCACAGATACGCAGTATTTT
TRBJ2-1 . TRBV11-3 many CASSLGGHNEQFF TGTGCCAGCAGCTTAGGAGGACACAATGAGCAGTTCTTC
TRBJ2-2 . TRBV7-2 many CASSPMNTGELFF TGTGCCAGCAGCCCCATGAACACCGGGGAGCTGTTTTTT
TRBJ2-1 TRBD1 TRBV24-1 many CATSDEPGQGDEQFF TGTGCCACCAGTGACGAGCCGGGACAGGGGGATGAGCAGTTCTTC
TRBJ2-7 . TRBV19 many CASSIQGRYEQYF TGTGCCAGTAGTATTCAGGGGCGCTACGAGCAGTACTTC
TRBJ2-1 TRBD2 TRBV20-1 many CSARRLAGRYNEQFF TGCAGTGCTAGAAGGCTAGCGGGGCGTTACAATGAGCAGTTCTTC
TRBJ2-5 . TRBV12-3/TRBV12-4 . CASSPGSEGEETQYF TGTGCCAGCAGCCCAGGGAGTGAGGGGGAAGAGACCCAGTACTTC